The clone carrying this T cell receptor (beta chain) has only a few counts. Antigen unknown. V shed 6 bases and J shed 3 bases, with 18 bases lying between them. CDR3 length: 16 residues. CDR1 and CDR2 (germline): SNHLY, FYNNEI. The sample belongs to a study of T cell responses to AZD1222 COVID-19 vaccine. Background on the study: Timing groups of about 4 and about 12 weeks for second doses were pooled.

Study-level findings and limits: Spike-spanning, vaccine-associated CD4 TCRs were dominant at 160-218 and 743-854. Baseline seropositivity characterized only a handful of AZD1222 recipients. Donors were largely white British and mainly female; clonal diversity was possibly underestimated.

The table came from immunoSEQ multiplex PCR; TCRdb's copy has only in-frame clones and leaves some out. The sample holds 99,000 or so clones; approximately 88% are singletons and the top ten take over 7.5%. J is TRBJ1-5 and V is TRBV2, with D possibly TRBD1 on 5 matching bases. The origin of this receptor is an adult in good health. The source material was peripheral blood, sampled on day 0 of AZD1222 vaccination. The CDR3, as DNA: TGTGCCAGCAGCCCCCTTGGGGGGAAGATCAATCAGCCCCAGCATTTT. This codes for CASSPLGGKINQPQHF.